This T cell receptor beta chain was identified in a study of OX40 agonist ivuxolimab in advanced cancers. A remark on this clone: The target antigen is unknown.

Only in-frame clones appear in the TCRdb table, and some are missing; sequencing was by immunoSEQ multiplex PCR. The repertoire holds fewer than 15,000 clones, with roughly 84% as singletons. Whole-study results and caveats: Dosing at 0.1 to 3.0 mg/kg was accompanied by clonal expansion of CD4+ and CD8+ blood T cells by week 6. There were also nonresponders showing low normalized T-cell clonal expansion. CD8+ T cells averaged more expanded clones than CD4+.

The clonotype originates from an adult with an advanced solid tumor such as melanoma, head and neck, liver or kidney cancer. The source was CD4+ or CD8+ T cells sorted from blood, collected in a trial of the OX40 agonist ivuxolimab.

This CDR3 reads CASSPFGRVNEQYF. The CDR3, as DNA: TGCGCCAGCAGTCCATTTGGGAGGGTCAACGAGCAGTACTTC. The gene calls are TRBV10-2 and TRBJ2-7; 7 bases line up with TRBD2. V lost 5 bases and J lost 5; bases outside the gene matches: 9. Germline CDR1 is WSHSY and CDR2 is SAAADI. There are 14 residues in the CDR3.